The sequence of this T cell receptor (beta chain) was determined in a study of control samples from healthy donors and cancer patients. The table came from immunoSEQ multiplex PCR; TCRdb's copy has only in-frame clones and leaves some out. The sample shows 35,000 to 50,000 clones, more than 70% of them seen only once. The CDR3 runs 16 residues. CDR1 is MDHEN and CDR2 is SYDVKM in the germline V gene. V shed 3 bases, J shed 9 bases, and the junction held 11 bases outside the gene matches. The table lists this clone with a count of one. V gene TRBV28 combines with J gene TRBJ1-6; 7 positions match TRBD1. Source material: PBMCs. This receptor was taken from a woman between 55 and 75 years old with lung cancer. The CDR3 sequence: CASSFGDRAGGSPLHF. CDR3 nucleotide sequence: TGTGCCAGCAGTTTCGGTGATAGGGCAGGGGGTTCACCCCTCCACTTT.